These 17 T cell receptor beta chains were sequenced from one sample in a study of T cell clonotyping in hematopoietic cell transplantation. Clones were read by immunoSEQ multiplex PCR, and TCRdb kept only the in-frame ones, dropping some. The profile shows 29,000 or so clones, about three quarters of them singletons. Time point defined: recipient sample about 28 days before transplant, after cytoreduction. The sample in question was peripheral blood mononuclear cells, obtained before stem cell transplant. Receptor source: a woman aged 30 to 39 with chronic myeloid leukemia. Some clones in this sample may be carry-over from other donors' samples.

J is TRBJ2-1 and V is TRBV10-3, with a tentative D call TRBD2 (6 bases). This CDR3 is built from 13 residues. V was shortened by 2 bases and J by 13 bases, with 15 bases between the two germline ends. Germline values: CDR1 ENHRY, CDR2 SYGVKD. CDR3 protein: CAISERRGGLQFF. DNA for the CDR3: TGTGCCATCAGTGAGCGACGTGGGGGACTTCAGTTCTTC.

This clone was observed a few times. The genes are TRBV6-5 and TRBJ2-4; TRBD2 matches at 10 bases. Germline loops: CDR1 MNHEY, CDR2 SVGAGI. This CDR3 is 15 amino acids long. V was pared by 5 bases and J by 5 bases, with 6 bases of the junction left unmatched. The CDR3 nucleotides are TGTGCCAGCAGTAGCGGGGGGGCCGGCCAAAACATTCAGTACTTC. Protein product: CASSSGGAGQNIQYF.

V is TRBV5-6 and J is TRBJ1-1; D perhaps matches TRBD1 (6 bases). The V gene lost 4 bases and the J gene lost 8 bases, with 24 bases spanning the gap. Germline V gives CDR1 SGHDT, CDR2 YYEEEE. The CDR3 consists of 16 residues. CDR3 loop: CASSQLRGGRIFEAFF. Here the CDR3 DNA reads TGTGCCAGCAGCCAATTGAGGGGGGGGCGCATTTTCGAAGCTTTCTTT.

This chain connects TRBV7-6 to TRBJ2-7, with D perhaps matching TRBD1 (5 bases). Germline assignment: CDR1 SGHVS and CDR2 FNYEAQ. CDR3 size: 11 residues. The V gene lost 5 bases and the J gene lost 5 bases, with 7 bases spanning the gap. CDR3 DNA: TGTGCCAGCAGCCCAGGGAACGAGCAGTACTTC. This sequence encodes CASSPGNEQYF.

The V and J genes are TRBV30 and TRBJ2-7, with D hard to call. Germline CDR1 reads GTSNPN; CDR2 reads SVGIG (reference sequence). V lost 2 bases to trimming and J lost 4 bases, with 9 bases between them. This CDR3 is built from 12 residues. This CDR3 reads CAWSKSRYEQYF. CDR3 sequence (DNA): TGTGCCTGGAGTAAATCCAGGTACGAGCAGTACTTC. Drawing the rest from reference TRBV30 and TRBJ2-7, the complete variable domain is SQTIHQWPATLVQPVGSPLSLECTVEGTSNPNLYWYRQAAGRGLQLLFYSVGIGQISSEVPQNLSASRPQDRQFILSSKKLLLSDSGFYLCAWSKSRYEQYFGPGTRLTVT.

The genes are TRBV9 and TRBJ1-2, with TRBD1 matching over 7 bases. Trimming took 0 bases from V and 5 from J; bases not matched to a gene: 7. CDR1 is SGDLS and CDR2 is YYNGEE in the germline V gene. There are 15 residues in the CDR3. The CDR3 region is CASSVGDRMRYGYTF. Written as DNA, the CDR3 is TGTGCCAGCAGCGTAGGGGACAGAATGAGGTATGGCTACACCTTC.

A single count supports this clone. The rearrangement links TRBV19 to TRBJ1-2, with D perhaps matching TRBD1 (6 bases). The CDR3 is 13 amino acids. The V gene's germline CDR1 is LNHDA and CDR2 SQIVND (reference sequence). Trimming stripped 6 bases from V and 7 bases from J, with 15 bases between. CDR3 sequence reads: CASSPTQGSGYTF. Written as DNA, the CDR3 is TGTGCCAGTAGCCCGACACAGGGTTCTGGCTACACCTTC.

The rearrangement links TRBV6-1 to TRBJ1-2; 8 positions agree with TRBD1. Germline loops: CDR1 MNHNS, CDR2 SASEGT. With 8 bases clipped from V and 4 bases from J, the junction kept 9 bases outside the gene matches. The CDR3 has 14 residues. In nucleotides, the CDR3 is TGTGCCAGCCGCGGGACAGGCATCGGCTATGGCTACACCTTC. Translated: CASRGTGIGYGYTF.

This clone was detected a few times. The rearrangement joins TRBV2 to TRBJ2-1; no definite D call. The CDR3 length is 13 residues. The germline V gene has CDR1 SNHLY and CDR2 FYNNEI. Trimming cost V 6 bases and J 9 bases, with 15 bases left between them. The DNA for the CDR3 is TGTGCCAGCAGCGTAGGACCCTTGATTGAGCAGTTCTTC. Its protein is CASSVGPLIEQFF.

The chain links TRBV5-1 to TRBJ2-3, with D hard to call. This CDR3 has 13 residues. Germline V gives CDR1 SGHRS, CDR2 YFSETQ. V lost 1 base to trimming and J lost 4 bases, with 7 bases between them. In DNA form, the CDR3 reads TGCGCCAGCAGCTTGCTCTCCTCAGATACGCAGTATTTT. It translates to CASSLLSSDTQYF.

The chain couples TRBV5-5 to TRBJ1-5, with 7 bases lining up with TRBD1. Germline lookup yields CDR1 SGHKS and CDR2 YYEKEE (reference sequence). Germline trimming cut 5 bases from V and 0 bases from J; bases unmatched to any gene: 5. There are 15 residues in the CDR3. The CDR3 loop is CASRLDRNSNQPQHF. CDR3 DNA: TGTGCCAGCAGACTGGACAGGAATAGCAATCAGCCCCAGCATTTT.

This sequence joins TRBV27 and TRBJ1-6; D is unresolved. Germline CDR1 MNHEY, CDR2 SMNVEV (reference sequence). CDR3 size: 16 residues. Trimming pared 2 bases from V and 0 bases from J, leaving 8 bases between. CDR3 DNA: TGTGCCAGCAGTTTAGGACTGGGCTCCTATAATTCACCCCTCCACTTT. Protein sequence: CASSLGLGSYNSPLHF.

The chain links TRBV7-9 to TRBJ2-6, with no clear D. The CDR3 consists of 11 residues. The V gene's germline CDR1 is SEHNR and CDR2 FQNEAQ (reference sequence). The V end lost 8 bases, the J end lost 4 bases, and 3 bases lay between the germline ends. The CDR3 DNA follows: TGTGCCAGCCAGGGGGCCAACGTCCTGACTTTC. Amino acids: CASQGANVLTF.

This chain joins TRBV30 and TRBJ2-1, with D unclear. Germline assignment: CDR1 GTSNPN and CDR2 SVGIG (reference sequence). V was clipped by 3 bases and J by 6 bases, with 18 bases between them. This CDR3 has 15 residues. The CDR3 sequence is CAWSRMGSSPNEQFF. The CDR3 region has the DNA TGTGCCTGGAGCCGGATGGGGTCTAGTCCCAATGAGCAGTTCTTC.

In this sample, this clone turned up a few times. This chain joins TRBV19 and TRBJ1-2; no clear D gene. Trimming took 5 bases from V and 0 from J, leaving 10 bases between them. Germline V lookup: CDR1 LNHDA, CDR2 SQIVND (reference sequence). The CDR3 totals 14 residues. The CDR3 protein is CASSRPGANYGYTF. CDR3 in DNA: TGTGCCAGTAGTCGACCCGGAGCTAACTATGGCTACACCTTC.

This chain joins TRBV28 and TRBJ1-2; 8 bases line up with TRBD1. V shed 6 bases, J shed 8 bases, and the junction held 11 bases outside the gene matches. CDR1 and CDR2 (germline): MDHEN, SYDVKM. CDR3 length: 14 amino acids. In DNA form, the CDR3 reads TGTGCCAGCAGACTGATTTCAGGGGGCCGGGGCTACACCTTC. Translation: CASRLISGGRGYTF.

The rearrangement links TRBV2 to TRBJ2-1; D unresolved. CDR1 SNHLY and CDR2 FYNNEI come from the germline V gene. The CDR3 loop spans 13 amino acids. The ends were cut back, 11 bases at V and 2 bases at J, with 13 bases in the middle. Here the CDR3 reads CAHGRDTYNEQFF. In DNA, the CDR3 is TGTGCCCACGGGCGAGACACCTACAATGAGCAGTTCTTC.